This TCR beta chain was retrieved from a study of CD8 T cells in Susac syndrome. The germline V gene has CDR1 LGHNA and CDR2 YNFKEQ. The CDR3 length is 16 residues. V was trimmed by 2 bases and J by 4 bases, leaving 16 bases between them. Random hexamers were used to reverse transcribe the RNA input (about 0.5 to 1 ug). By means of immunoSEQ multiplex PCR, TCR beta CDR3 spanning 54 Vbeta and 13 Jbeta underwent amplification. TCRdb re-called the immunoSEQ multiplex PCR reads with MiXCR, one entry per CDR3 protein. The data contain about 200,000 distinct CDR3 sequences, 95% of them singletons. Sequencing input: CD4+ T cells from PBMCs. The genes are TRBV4-2 and TRBJ2-3, with no clear D. The sequence derives from a human donor with multiple sclerosis. CDR3: CASSQSRRTNADTQYF. The CDR3 DNA follows: TGTGCCAGCAGCCAAAGCCGAAGAACTAACGCAGATACGCAGTATTTT.